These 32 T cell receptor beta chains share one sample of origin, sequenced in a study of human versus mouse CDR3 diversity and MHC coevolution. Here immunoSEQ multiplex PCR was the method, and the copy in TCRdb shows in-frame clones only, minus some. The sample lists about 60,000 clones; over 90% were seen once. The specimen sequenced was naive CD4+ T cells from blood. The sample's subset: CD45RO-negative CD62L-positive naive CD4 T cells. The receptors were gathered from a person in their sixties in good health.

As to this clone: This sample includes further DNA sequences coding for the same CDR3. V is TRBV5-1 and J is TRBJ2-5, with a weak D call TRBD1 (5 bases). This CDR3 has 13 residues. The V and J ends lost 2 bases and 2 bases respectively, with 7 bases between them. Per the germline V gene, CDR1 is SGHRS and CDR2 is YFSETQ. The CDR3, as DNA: TGCGCCAGCAGCTTAAGGGGACAAGAGACCCAGTACTTC. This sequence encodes CASSLRGQETQYF.

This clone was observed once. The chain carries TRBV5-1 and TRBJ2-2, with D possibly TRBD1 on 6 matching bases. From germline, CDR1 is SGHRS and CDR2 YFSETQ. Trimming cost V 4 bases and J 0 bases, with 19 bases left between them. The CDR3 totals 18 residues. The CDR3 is CASSQGPTGPANTGELFF. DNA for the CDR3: TGCGCCAGCAGCCAAGGACCCACAGGGCCCGCGAACACCGGGGAGCTGTTTTTT.

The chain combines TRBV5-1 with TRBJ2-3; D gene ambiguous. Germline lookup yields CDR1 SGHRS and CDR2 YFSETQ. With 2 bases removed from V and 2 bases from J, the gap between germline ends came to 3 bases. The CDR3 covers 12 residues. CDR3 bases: TGCGCCAGCAGCTTCTCCACAGATACGCAGTATTTT. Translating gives CASSFSTDTQYF.

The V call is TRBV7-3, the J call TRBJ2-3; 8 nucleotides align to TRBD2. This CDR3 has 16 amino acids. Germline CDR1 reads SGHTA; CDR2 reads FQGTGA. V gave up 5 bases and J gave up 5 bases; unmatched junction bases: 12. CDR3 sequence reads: CASSQQGGRLGDTQYF. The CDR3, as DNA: TGTGCCAGCAGCCAACAGGGCGGGAGGCTTGGAGATACGCAGTATTTT.

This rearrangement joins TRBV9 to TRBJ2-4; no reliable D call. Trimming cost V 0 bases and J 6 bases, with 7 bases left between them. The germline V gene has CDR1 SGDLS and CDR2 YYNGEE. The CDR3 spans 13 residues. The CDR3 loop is CASSVGIANIQYF. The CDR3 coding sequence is TGTGCCAGCAGCGTAGGGATAGCAAACATTCAGTACTTC.

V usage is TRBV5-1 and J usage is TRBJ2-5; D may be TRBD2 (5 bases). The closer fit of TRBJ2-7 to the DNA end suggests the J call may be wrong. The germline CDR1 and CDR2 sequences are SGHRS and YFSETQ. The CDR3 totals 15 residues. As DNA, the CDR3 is TGCGCCACCCGGCCCCCTGGAGGAGCCCAGTACGAGCAGTACTTC. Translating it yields CATRPPGGAQYEQYF.

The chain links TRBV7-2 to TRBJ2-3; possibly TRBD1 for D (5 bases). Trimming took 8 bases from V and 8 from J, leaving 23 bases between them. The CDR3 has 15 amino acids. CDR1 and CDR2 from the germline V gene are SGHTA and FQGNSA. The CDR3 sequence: CASSPKRTRPTTQYF. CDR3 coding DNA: TGTGCCAGCTCCCCGAAGAGGACAAGGCCCACTACGCAGTATTTT.

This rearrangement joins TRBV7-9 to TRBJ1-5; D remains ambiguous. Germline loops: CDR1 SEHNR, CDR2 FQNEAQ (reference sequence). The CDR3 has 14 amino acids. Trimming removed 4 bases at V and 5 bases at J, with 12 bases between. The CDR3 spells CASSYEGTYQPQHF. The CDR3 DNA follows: TGTGCCAGCAGCTACGAGGGTACCTATCAGCCCCAGCATTTT.

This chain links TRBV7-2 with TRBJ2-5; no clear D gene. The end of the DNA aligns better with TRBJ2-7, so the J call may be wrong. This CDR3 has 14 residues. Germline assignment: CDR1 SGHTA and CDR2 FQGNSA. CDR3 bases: TGTGCCAGCACCTCAAGCCGTAGCTCCTACGAGCAGTACTTC. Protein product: CASTSSRSSYEQYF.

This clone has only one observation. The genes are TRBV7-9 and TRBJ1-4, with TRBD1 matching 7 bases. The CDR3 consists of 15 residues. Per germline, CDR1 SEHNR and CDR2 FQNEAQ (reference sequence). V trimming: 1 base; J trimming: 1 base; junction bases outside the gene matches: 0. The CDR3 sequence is CASSLGQGTNEKLFF. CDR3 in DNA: TGTGCCAGCAGCTTAGGACAGGGAACTAATGAAAAACTGTTTTTT.

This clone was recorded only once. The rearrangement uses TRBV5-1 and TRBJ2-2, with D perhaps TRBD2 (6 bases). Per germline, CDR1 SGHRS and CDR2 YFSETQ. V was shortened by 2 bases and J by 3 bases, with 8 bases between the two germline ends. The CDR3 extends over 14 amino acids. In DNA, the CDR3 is TGCGCCAGCAGCTTTGGAGGGGACACCGGGGAGCTGTTTTTT. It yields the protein CASSFGGDTGELFF.

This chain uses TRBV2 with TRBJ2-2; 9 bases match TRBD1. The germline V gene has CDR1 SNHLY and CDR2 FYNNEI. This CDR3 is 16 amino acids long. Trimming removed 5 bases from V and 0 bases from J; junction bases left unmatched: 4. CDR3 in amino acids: CASSPRTGANTGELFF. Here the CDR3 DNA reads TGTGCCAGCAGTCCTCGGACAGGGGCGAACACCGGGGAGCTGTTTTTT.

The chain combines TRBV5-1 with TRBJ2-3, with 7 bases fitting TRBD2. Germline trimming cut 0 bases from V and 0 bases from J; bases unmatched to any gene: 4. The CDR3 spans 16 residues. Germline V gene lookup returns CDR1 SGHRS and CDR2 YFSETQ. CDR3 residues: CASSLVGGSSTDTQYF. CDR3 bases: TGCGCCAGCAGCTTGGTCGGGGGGTCTAGCACAGATACGCAGTATTTT.

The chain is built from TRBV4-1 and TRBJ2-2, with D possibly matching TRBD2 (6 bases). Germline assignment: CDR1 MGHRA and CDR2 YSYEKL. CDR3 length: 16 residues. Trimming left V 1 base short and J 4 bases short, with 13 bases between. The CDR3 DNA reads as TGCGCCAGCAGCCAAGTCGAGCGGGTCCCCACCGGGGAGCTGTTTTTT. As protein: CASSQVERVPTGELFF.

The CDR3 DNA reads TGTGCCAGCAGACAAGCTTGGGGCAATGAAAAACTGTTTTTT. This sequence encodes CASRQAWGNEKLFF. The chain employs TRBV6-1 and TRBJ1-4; D is perhaps TRBD1 (5 bases). This CDR3 is built from 14 residues. Germline V lookup: CDR1 MNHNS, CDR2 SASEGT. Trimming left V 6 bases short and J 5 bases short, with 13 bases between.

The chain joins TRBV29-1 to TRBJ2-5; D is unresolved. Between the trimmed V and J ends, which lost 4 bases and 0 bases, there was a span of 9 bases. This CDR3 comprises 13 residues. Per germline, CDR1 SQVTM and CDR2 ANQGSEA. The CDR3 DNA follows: TGCAGCGTTGGGGCAGGAAACCAAGAGACCCAGTACTTC. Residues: CSVGAGNQETQYF.

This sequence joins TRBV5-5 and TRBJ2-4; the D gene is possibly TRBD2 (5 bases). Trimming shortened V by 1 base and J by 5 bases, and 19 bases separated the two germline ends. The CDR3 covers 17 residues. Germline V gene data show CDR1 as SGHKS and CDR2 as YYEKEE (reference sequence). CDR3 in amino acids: CASSLPWTGNEENIQYF. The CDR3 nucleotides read TGTGCCAGCAGCTTGCCCTGGACCGGGAATGAAGAAAACATTCAGTACTTC.

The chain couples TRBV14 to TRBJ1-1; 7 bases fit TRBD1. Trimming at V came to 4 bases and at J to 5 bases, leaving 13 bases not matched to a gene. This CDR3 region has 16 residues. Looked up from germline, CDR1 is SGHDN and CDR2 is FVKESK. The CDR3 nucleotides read TGTGCCAGCAGCCGGGATACCCGACAGGGTCGGACTGAAGCTTTCTTT. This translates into CASSRDTRQGRTEAFF. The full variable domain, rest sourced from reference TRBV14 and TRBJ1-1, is EAGVTQFPSHSVIEKGQTVTLRCDPISGHDNLYWYRRVMGKEIKFLLHFVKESKQDESGMPNNRFLAERTGGTYSTLKVQPAELEDSGVYFCASSRDTRQGRTEAFFGQGTRLTVV.

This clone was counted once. The CDR3 DNA reads as TGTGCCAGCAGCTTACACAAGGGGGTTGAGCAGTTCTTC. Translating gives CASSLHKGVEQFF. This chain uses TRBV7-2 with TRBJ2-1, with D maybe TRBD1 (6 bases). The CDR3 extends over 13 amino acids. CDR1 SGHTA and CDR2 FQGNSA come from the germline V gene. The V end lost 2 bases, the J end lost 9 bases, and 11 bases lay between the germline ends.

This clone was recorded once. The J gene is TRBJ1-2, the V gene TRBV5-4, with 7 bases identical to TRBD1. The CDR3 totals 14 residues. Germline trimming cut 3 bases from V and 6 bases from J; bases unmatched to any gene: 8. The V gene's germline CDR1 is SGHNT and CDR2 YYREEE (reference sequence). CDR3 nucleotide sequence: TGTGCCAGCAGCTCAACCGGGACAGCGGATGGCTACACCTTC. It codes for CASSSTGTADGYTF.

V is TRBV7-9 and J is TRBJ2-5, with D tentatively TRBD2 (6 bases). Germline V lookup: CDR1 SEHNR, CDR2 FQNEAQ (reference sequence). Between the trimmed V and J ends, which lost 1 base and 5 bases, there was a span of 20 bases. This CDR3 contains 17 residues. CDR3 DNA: TGTGCCAGCAGCTTAGGGGCGGGGTTAAGACCGCGGGAGACCCAGTACTTC. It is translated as CASSLGAGLRPRETQYF.

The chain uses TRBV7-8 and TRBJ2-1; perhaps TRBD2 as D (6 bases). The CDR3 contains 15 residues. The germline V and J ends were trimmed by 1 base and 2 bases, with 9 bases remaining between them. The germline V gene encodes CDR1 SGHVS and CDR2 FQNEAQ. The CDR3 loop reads CASSLEEGPYNEQFF. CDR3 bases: TGTGCCAGCAGCTTAGAGGAGGGCCCCTACAATGAGCAGTTCTTC.

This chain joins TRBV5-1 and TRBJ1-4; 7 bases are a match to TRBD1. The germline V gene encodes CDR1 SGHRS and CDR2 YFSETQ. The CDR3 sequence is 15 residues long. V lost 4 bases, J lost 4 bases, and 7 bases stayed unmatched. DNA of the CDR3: TGCGCCAGCAGCCCTACAGGGGCATTTAATGAAAAACTGTTTTTT. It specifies CASSPTGAFNEKLFF.

The CDR3 DNA reads TGCGCCAGCAGCTTGATCTTGGCTAGCGGGATTGAGCAGTTCTTC. It encodes CASSLILASGIEQFF. This chain joins TRBV5-1 and TRBJ2-1; TRBD2 agrees at 9 bases. The CDR3 contains 15 residues. V lost 1 base to trimming and J lost 9 bases; unmatched junction nucleotides: 8. Germline-derived CDR1 and CDR2 are SGHRS and YFSETQ.

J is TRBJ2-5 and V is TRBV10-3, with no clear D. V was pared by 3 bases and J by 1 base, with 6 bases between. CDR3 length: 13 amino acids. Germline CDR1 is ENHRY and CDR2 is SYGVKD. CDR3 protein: CAISDPVQETQYF. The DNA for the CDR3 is TGTGCCATCAGTGATCCCGTCCAAGAGACCCAGTACTTC.

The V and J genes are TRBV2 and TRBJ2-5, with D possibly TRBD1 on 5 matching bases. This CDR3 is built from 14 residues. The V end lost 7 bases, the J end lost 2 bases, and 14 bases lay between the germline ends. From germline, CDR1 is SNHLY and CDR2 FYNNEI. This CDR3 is CASNRIRSQETQYF. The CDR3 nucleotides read TGTGCCAGCAACAGGATCCGATCACAAGAGACCCAGTACTTC.

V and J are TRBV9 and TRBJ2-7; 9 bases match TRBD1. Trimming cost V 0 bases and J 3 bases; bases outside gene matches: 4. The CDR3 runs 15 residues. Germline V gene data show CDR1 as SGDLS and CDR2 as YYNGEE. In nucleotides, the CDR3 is TGTGCCAGCAGCGTAGCTGCGGGACAGGGCTACGAGCAGTACTTC. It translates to CASSVAAGQGYEQYF.

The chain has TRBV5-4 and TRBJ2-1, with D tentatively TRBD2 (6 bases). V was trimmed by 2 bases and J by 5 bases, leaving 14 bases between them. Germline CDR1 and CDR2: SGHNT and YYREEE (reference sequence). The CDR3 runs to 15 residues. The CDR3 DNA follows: TGTGCCAGCAGCTTTATCCAGGCGGGGCACAATGAGCAGTTCTTC. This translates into CASSFIQAGHNEQFF.

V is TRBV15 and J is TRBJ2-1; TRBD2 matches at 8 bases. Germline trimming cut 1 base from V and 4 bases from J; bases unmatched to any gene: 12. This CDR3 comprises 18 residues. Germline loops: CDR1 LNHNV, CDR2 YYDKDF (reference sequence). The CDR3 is CATSRGASGLIIYNEQFF. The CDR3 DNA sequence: TGTGCCACCAGCAGAGGAGCTAGCGGGCTAATTATATACAATGAGCAGTTCTTC.

Here the CDR3 reads CASSQPGQGTDTQYF. CDR3 coding DNA: TGTGCCAGCAGCCAGCCGGGACAGGGCACAGATACGCAGTATTTT. V and J are TRBV6-5 and TRBJ2-3; TRBD1 matches 8 bases. V lost 6 bases, J lost 1 base, and 6 bases stayed unmatched. Germline loops: CDR1 MNHEY, CDR2 SVGAGI. CDR3 size: 15 residues.

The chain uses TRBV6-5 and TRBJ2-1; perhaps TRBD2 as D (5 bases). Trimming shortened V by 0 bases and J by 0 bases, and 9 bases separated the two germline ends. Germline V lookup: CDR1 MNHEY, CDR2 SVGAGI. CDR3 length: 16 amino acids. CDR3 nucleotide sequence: TGTGCCAGCAGTTACTCGGGCGGGCTCTCCTACAATGAGCAGTTCTTC. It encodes CASSYSGGLSYNEQFF.

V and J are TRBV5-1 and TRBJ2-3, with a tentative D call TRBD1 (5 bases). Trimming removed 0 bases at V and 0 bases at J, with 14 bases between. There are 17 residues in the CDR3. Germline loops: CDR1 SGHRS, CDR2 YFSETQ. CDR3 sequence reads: CASSLEPTGTSTDTQYF. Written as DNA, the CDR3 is TGCGCCAGCAGCTTGGAGCCAACAGGAACTAGCACAGATACGCAGTATTTT.